Below are 3 T cell receptor beta chains sequenced from a single sample in a study of high-grade serous ovarian cancer treatment subgroups. Libraries were prepared by immunoSEQ multiplex PCR; TCRdb keeps only in-frame clonotypes and omits some of them. The data contain over a thousand clones, around 74% of them singletons. Tumor samples were obtained before definitive surgery or chemotherapy. What was sequenced was tumor tissue. The receptors were sampled from a human donor with high-grade serous ovarian cancer.

The chain has TRBV5-6 and TRBJ2-2, with D possibly being TRBD1 (5 bases). There are 16 residues in the CDR3. Germline V gives CDR1 SGHDT, CDR2 YYEEEE. V was clipped by 0 bases and J by 6 bases, with 15 bases between them. In nucleotides, the CDR3 is TGTGCCAGCAGCTTGGCTGCAGGGTCCCCACCCGGGGAGCTGTTTTTT. Translation gives CASSLAAGSPPGELFF.

This clone occurred a few times. The chain recombines TRBV7-3 with TRBJ2-5; 8 bases are a match to TRBD2. CDR1 is SGHTA and CDR2 is FQGTGA in the germline V gene. The CDR3 is 13 residues long. Trimming cost V 5 bases and J 7 bases; bases outside gene matches: 6. The CDR3 protein is CASSPAGGGTQYF. CDR3 nucleotides: TGTGCCAGCAGCCCCGCCGGGGGGGGGACCCAGTACTTC.

This chain joins TRBV19 and TRBJ1-1; the D gene is possibly TRBD1 (5 bases). Germline V CDR1 and CDR2: LNHDA, SQIVND (reference sequence). V lost 5 bases and J 6 bases, leaving 25 bases between the germline ends. The CDR3 extends over 17 amino acids. The CDR3 is CASSSTGTGVRVAEAFF. The CDR3 nucleotides are TGTGCCAGTAGTTCCACCGGGACGGGGGTTCGAGTGGCTGAAGCTTTCTTT. Full variable domain (outside the CDR3, taken from reference TRBV19 and TRBJ1-1): DGGITQSPKYLFRKEGQNVTLSCEQNLNHDAMYWYRQDPGQGLRLIYYSQIVNDFQKGDIAEGYSVSREKKESFPLTVTSAQKNPTAFYLCASSSTGTGVRVAEAFFGQGTRLTVV.